This entry lists 19 T cell receptor beta chains sequenced from one sample in a study of blood T cell repertoires in COVID-19. This table comes from immunoSEQ multiplex PCR, and its TCRdb copy is limited to in-frame clones, with some not included. The profile covers fewer than 65,000 clones, with more than 80% appearing a single time and 1.3% taken by the ten largest. Specimen: peripheral blood. The receptors come from a woman at least 80 years old with acute or convalescent COVID-19.

The CDR3 is CASSFGQGARDEQFF. CDR3 nucleotide sequence: TGTGCCAGCAGCTTTGGACAGGGAGCTCGGGATGAGCAGTTCTTC. The chain has TRBV5-4 and TRBJ2-1; 8 bases are a match to TRBD1. The trim removed 2 bases at V and 8 bases at J, leaving 9 bases unmatched. The CDR3 is 15 amino acids. Germline CDR1 reads SGHNT; CDR2 reads YYREEE (reference sequence).

The CDR3 loop reads CASTPGTEETQYF. The CDR3 DNA reads TGCGCCAGCACTCCCGGGACAGAAGAGACCCAGTACTTC. The J gene is TRBJ2-5, the V gene TRBV5-1; 7 bases align to TRBD1. Germline V gives CDR1 SGHRS, CDR2 YFSETQ. The CDR3 contains 13 residues. Trimming cost V 6 bases and J 3 bases; bases outside gene matches: 5.

The chain has TRBV5-1 and TRBJ2-5; a possible D gene is TRBD1 (6 bases). The CDR3 contains 14 residues. With 4 bases removed from V and 4 bases from J, the gap between germline ends came to 14 bases. The V gene's germline CDR1 is SGHRS and CDR2 YFSETQ. CDR3 DNA: TGCGCCAGCAGCCGGCGAGGGGGTCTAGAGACCCAGTACTTC. Protein: CASSRRGGLETQYF. Full variable domain (remainder filled in from reference TRBV5-1 and TRBJ2-5): KAGVTQTPRYLIKTRGQQVTLSCSPISGHRSVSWYQQTPGQGLQFLFEYFSETQRNKGNFPGRFSGRQFSNSRSEMNVSTLELGDSALYLCASSRRGGLETQYFGPGTRLLVL.

This clone has just a few counts. This chain joins TRBV11-2 and TRBJ1-2, with 7 bases identical to TRBD1. The CDR3 is 13 residues long. With 6 bases clipped from V and 8 bases from J, the junction kept 9 bases outside the gene matches. CDR1 is SGHAT and CDR2 is FQNNGV in the germline V gene. The CDR3 spells CASRQTGSWGYTF. DNA for the CDR3: TGTGCCAGCAGACAGACAGGGTCCTGGGGCTACACCTTC.

The gene calls are TRBV5-4 and TRBJ2-5; D might be TRBD1 (5 bases). The CDR3 sequence is 14 residues long. CDR1 and CDR2 from the germline V gene are SGHNT and YYREEE (reference sequence). The V gene lost 3 bases and the J gene lost 4 bases, with 13 bases spanning the gap. The DNA of the CDR3 is TGTGCCAGCAGCTCCGCAGGGCCCCTAGAGACCCAGTACTTC. Translating it yields CASSSAGPLETQYF. Full variable domain (remainder filled in from reference TRBV5-4 and TRBJ2-5): ETGVTQSPTHLIKTRGQQVTLRCSSQSGHNTVSWYQQALGQGPQFIFQYYREEENGRGNFPPRFSGLQFPNYSSELNVNALELDDSALYLCASSSAGPLETQYFGPGTRLLVL.

This chain connects TRBV4-1 to TRBJ2-7; TRBD1 aligns across 11 bases. J gave up 6 bases and V 4 bases, and 11 bases lay outside the gene matches. Germline lookup yields CDR1 MGHRA and CDR2 YSYEKL. This CDR3 spans 16 amino acids. In nucleotides, the CDR3 is TGCGCCAGCAGCCGACCCTCCGGGACAGGGGGAGGCGAGCAGTACTTC. Amino acids: CASSRPSGTGGGEQYF.

The chain employs TRBV6-1 and TRBJ2-7; TRBD2 is a possible D gene (5 bases). The germline V gene has CDR1 MNHNS and CDR2 SASEGT. The V and J ends lost 2 bases and 2 bases respectively, with 10 bases between them. This CDR3 has 14 amino acids. The chain's CDR3 is CASSEIASTYEQYF. Written as DNA, the CDR3 is TGTGCCAGCAGTGAAATAGCGAGCACCTACGAGCAGTACTTC.

The chain links TRBV9 to TRBJ2-7, with TRBD2 as a possible D gene (5 bases). CDR3 length equals 14 residues. Germline V CDR1 and CDR2: SGDLS, YYNGEE. With 3 bases removed from V and 4 bases from J, the gap between germline ends came to 14 bases. Here the CDR3 reads CASSGPRVGYEQYF. The CDR3 DNA reads as TGTGCCAGCAGCGGACCGAGGGTCGGGTACGAGCAGTACTTC.

Notes on this clone: The junction does not match germline at one end; this may be a read error. CDR3 residues: CASSPLESGQFSF. As DNA, the CDR3 is TGTGCCAGCAGCCCCCTGGAGAGCGGACAGTTTAGTTTT. The V and J genes are TRBV3-1 (or the pseudogene TRBV3-2) and TRBJ2-3; the D gene is possibly TRBD1 (6 bases). The CDR3 sequence is 13 residues long. CDR1 and CDR2 from the germline V gene are LGHDT and YNNKEL (reference sequence).

This clone has more than one count but fewer than ten. The chain uses TRBV10-3 and TRBJ1-2, with D possibly TRBD1 on 6 matching bases. V shed 3 bases and J shed 6 bases, with 14 bases lying between them. CDR1 and CDR2 from the germline V gene are ENHRY and SYGVKD. The CDR3 is 14 amino acids. CDR3 nucleotide sequence: TGTGCCATCAGTGACCCCGGCAGGGGTCATGGCTACACCTTC. Its protein product is CAISDPGRGHGYTF.

V gene TRBV6-5 combines with J gene TRBJ2-3; D remains ambiguous. Trimming removed 0 bases at V and 3 bases at J, with 13 bases between. Germline loops: CDR1 MNHEY, CDR2 SVGAGI. The CDR3 loop spans 16 amino acids. Here the CDR3 reads CASSYSSQVGTDTQYF. The CDR3, as DNA: TGTGCCAGCAGTTACTCATCGCAGGTTGGAACAGATACGCAGTATTTT.

The V gene is TRBV18, the J gene TRBJ2-7, with D possibly TRBD1 on 6 matching bases. Trimming took 2 bases from V and 5 from J, leaving 16 bases between them. The V gene's germline CDR1 is KGHSH and CDR2 LQKENI. The CDR3 runs to 15 residues. Written as DNA, the CDR3 is TGTGCCAGCTCACCAGGATCGGACAGAACCCACGAGCAGTACTTC. This codes for CASSPGSDRTHEQYF. The full variable domain, completed using reference TRBV18 and TRBJ2-7, is NAGVMQNPRHLVRRRGQEARLRCSPMKGHSHVYWYRQLPEEGLKFMVYLQKENIIDESGMPKERFSAEFPKEGPSILRIQQVVRGDSAAYFCASSPGSDRTHEQYFGPGTRLTVT.

The J gene is TRBJ2-3, the V gene TRBV9; D gene unclear. CDR1 SGDLS and CDR2 YYNGEE come from the germline V gene. The CDR3 spans 14 residues. Trimming pared 0 bases from V and 2 bases from J, leaving 7 bases between. The CDR3 DNA sequence: TGTGCCAGCAGCGTAGGTCAGGACACAGATACGCAGTATTTT. This translates into CASSVGQDTDTQYF.

The rearrangement joins TRBV13 to TRBJ2-7, with D unresolved. Trimming cost V 6 bases and J 0 bases, with 9 bases left between them. The germline V gene encodes CDR1 PRHDT and CDR2 FYEKMQ (reference sequence). There are 13 residues in the CDR3. The CDR3 DNA follows: TGTGCCAGCAGTATTTTGAGCTCCTACGAGCAGTACTTC. Its translation is CASSILSSYEQYF.

This chain uses TRBV5-1 with TRBJ2-7; no clear D gene. V lost 5 bases and J lost 3, with 12 bases in between. This CDR3 contains 13 residues. The V gene's germline CDR1 is SGHRS and CDR2 YFSETQ. CDR3 amino acids: CASSSWQFYEQYF. DNA for the CDR3: TGCGCCAGCAGTTCTTGGCAGTTCTACGAGCAGTACTTC.

This chain uses TRBV5-1 with TRBJ2-2; tentatively, D is TRBD1 (5 bases). V was clipped by 3 bases and J by 7 bases, with 13 bases between them. The CDR3 consists of 14 residues. From germline, CDR1 is SGHRS and CDR2 YFSETQ. The CDR3 region has the DNA TGCGCCAGCAGCTGGGGCCAGACCGACGGGGAGCTGTTTTTT. It specifies CASSWGQTDGELFF.

This clone has just one count. V is TRBV7-2 and J is TRBJ2-7; 10 bases agree with TRBD2. The germline gives CDR1 SGHTA, CDR2 FQGNSA. This CDR3 has 17 residues. The V segment lost 2 bases and the J segment 5 bases; nucleotides outside the gene matches: 12. CDR3 DNA sequence: TGTGCCAGCAGCTTAAGGGCTAGCGGGAGAGTGACGAACGAGCAGTACTTC. It yields the protein CASSLRASGRVTNEQYF.

The chain has TRBV9 and TRBJ2-1, with TRBD2 identical over 14 bases. Germline loops: CDR1 SGDLS, CDR2 YYNGEE. After removal of 4 bases from V and 9 bases from J, the junction contained 6 bases not matched to a gene. The CDR3 is 15 residues long. The CDR3 sequence: CASSTRLAGGGEQFF. For the CDR3, the DNA is TGTGCCAGCAGCACCCGACTAGCGGGAGGGGGTGAGCAGTTCTTC.

The rearrangement links TRBV3-1 (or the pseudogene TRBV3-2) to TRBJ1-2; 10 bases match TRBD1. The germline V gene has CDR1 LGHDT and CDR2 YNNKEL (reference sequence). The J segment lost 8 bases and the V segment lost 2 bases, leaving 8 bases of the junction unmatched. The CDR3 consists of 15 residues. CDR3 sequence: CASSQSDRGRGGYTF. The CDR3 DNA is TGTGCCAGCAGCCAAAGCGACAGGGGGCGGGGAGGCTACACCTTC.